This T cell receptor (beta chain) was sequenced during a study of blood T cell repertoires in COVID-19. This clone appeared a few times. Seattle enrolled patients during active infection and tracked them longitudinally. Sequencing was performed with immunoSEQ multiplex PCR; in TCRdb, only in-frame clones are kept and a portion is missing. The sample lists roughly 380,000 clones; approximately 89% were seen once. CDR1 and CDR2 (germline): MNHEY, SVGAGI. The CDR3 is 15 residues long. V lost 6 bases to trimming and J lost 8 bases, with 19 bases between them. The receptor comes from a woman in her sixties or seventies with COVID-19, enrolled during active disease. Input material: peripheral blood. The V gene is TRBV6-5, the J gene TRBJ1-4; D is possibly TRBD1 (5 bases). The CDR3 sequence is CASRSVTAGGEKLFF. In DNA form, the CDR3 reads TGTGCCAGCAGGTCTGTCACAGCCGGGGGGGAAAAACTGTTTTTT.